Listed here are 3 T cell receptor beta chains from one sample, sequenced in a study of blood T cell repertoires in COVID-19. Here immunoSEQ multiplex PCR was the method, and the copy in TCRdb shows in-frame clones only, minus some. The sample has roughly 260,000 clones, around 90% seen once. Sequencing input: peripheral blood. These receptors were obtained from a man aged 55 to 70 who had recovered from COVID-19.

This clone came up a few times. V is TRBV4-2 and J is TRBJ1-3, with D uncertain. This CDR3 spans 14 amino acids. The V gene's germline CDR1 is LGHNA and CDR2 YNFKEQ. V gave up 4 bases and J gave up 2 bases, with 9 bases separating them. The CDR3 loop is CASSPAGTGNTIYF. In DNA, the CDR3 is TGTGCCAGCAGCCCCGCGGGAACTGGAAACACCATATATTTT.

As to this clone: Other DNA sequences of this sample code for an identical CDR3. The CDR3 sequence: CASSSAGAGNTIYF. DNA of the CDR3: TGTGCCAGCAGTTCGGCAGGGGCTGGAAACACCATATATTTT. The chain uses TRBV6-5 and TRBJ1-3, with a possible D match to TRBD1 (6 bases). Trimming shortened V by 4 bases and J by 2 bases, and 9 bases separated the two germline ends. Germline loops: CDR1 MNHEY, CDR2 SVGAGI. This CDR3 is built from 14 residues.

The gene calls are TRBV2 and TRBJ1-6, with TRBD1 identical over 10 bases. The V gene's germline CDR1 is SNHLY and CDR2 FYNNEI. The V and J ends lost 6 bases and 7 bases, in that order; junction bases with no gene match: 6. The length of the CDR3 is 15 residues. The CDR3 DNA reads TGTGCCAGCAGAACACCGGGACAGGGGAATTCACCCCTCCACTTT. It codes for CASRTPGQGNSPLHF.